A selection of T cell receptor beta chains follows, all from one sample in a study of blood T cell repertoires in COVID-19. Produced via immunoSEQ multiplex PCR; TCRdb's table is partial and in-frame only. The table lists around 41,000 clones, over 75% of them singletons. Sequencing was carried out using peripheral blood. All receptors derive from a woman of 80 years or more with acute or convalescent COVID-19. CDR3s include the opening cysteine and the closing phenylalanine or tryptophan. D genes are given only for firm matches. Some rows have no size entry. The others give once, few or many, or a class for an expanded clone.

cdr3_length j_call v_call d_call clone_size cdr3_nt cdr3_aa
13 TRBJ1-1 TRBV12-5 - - TGTGCTAGTGGTTTGGGGGCTAACACTGAAGCTTTCTTT CASGLGANTEAFF
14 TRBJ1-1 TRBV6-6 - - TGTGCCAGCACCCCGGGGGGGCTGAACACTGAAGCTTTCTTT CASTPGGLNTEAFF
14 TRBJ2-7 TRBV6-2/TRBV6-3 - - TGTGCCAGCAGTATGACTCTTCGGGACTACGAGCAGTACTTC CASSMTLRDYEQYF
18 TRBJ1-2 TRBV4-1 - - TGCGCCAGCAGCCAGGAACCGGGACACCAAGGGGGATTATATGGCTACACCTTC CASSQEPGHQGGLYGYTF
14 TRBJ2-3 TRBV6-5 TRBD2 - TGTGCCAGCAGGGCTAGCGGGGGGGCCGGTCCACCGTATTTT CASRASGGAGPPYF
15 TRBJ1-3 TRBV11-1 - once TGTGCCAGCAGCCAACAGACGACCTCTGGAAACACCATATATTTT CASSQQTTSGNTIYF
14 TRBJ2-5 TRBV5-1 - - TGCGCCAGCAGCTTGGGATCGAGCCAAGAGACCCAGTACTTC CASSLGSSQETQYF
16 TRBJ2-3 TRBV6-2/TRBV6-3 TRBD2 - TGTGCCAGCAGTTGGACTAGCGGGGGGGGCACAGATACGCAGTATTTT CASSWTSGGGTDTQYF
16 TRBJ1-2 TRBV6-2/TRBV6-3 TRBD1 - TGTGCCAGCAGTTTCCAGACAGGGGTTAACTTCTATGGCTACACCTTC CASSFQTGVNFYGYTF
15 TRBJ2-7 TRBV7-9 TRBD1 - TGTGCCAGCAGCTTAGGGACAGGGGGCTCCTACGAGCAGTACTTC CASSLGTGGSYEQYF
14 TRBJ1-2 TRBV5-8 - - TGTGCCAGCAGCCTAGACGGACAAAACTATGGCTACACCTTC CASSLDGQNYGYTF
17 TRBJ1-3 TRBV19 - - TGTGCCAGTAGTTCTGGATCAGGGAACTCGGCCGGAAACACCATATATTTT CASSSGSGNSAGNTIYF
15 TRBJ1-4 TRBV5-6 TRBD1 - TGTGCCAGCGGACGGGGACAGACAACTAATGAAAAACTGTTTTTT CASGRGQTTNEKLFF
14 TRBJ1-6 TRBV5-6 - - TGTGCCAGCAGCTTGGGCCAGGGGAATTCACCCCTCCACTTT CASSLGQGNSPLHF
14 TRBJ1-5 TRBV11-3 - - TGTGCCAGCAGCTTGACAGGTCCCAATCAGCCCCAGCATTTT CASSLTGPNQPQHF
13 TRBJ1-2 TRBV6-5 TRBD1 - TGTGCCAGCAGTTACGAGCAGGGGGCCGGCTACACCTTC CASSYEQGAGYTF
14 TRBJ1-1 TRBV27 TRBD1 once TGTGCCAGCAGTTACTCAGGGGGCAACACTGAAGCTTTCTTT CASSYSGGNTEAFF
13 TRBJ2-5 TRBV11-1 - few TGTGCCAGCAGCCATCGCGGATCCGAGACCCAGTACTTC CASSHRGSETQYF
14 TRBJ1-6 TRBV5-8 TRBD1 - TGTGCCAGCAGTTGGGGACAGAATAATTCACCCCTCCACTTT CASSWGQNNSPLHF
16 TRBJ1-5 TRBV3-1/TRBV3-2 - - TGTGCCAGCAGCCAGGAAGGGAGGGGGGGCAATCAGCCCCAGCATTTT CASSQEGRGGNQPQHF
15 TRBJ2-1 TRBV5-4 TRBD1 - TGTGCCAGCAGCTTCGGACAGGGAAGGGACTATGAGCAGTTCTTC CASSFGQGRDYEQFF
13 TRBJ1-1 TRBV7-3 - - TGTGCCAGCAGCCCAACCGGGGGACCTGAAGCTTTCTTT CASSPTGGPEAFF
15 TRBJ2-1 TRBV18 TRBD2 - TGTGCCAGCTCACCCGATAGCGGGGGCTACAATGAGCAGTTCTTC CASSPDSGGYNEQFF
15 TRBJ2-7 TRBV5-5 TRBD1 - TGTGCCAGCAGCTTGGGAGGGACAGGGGCCCACGAGCAGTACTTC CASSLGGTGAHEQYF
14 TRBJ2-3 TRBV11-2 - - TGTGCCAGCAGCACCGGGGTTAACACAGATACGCAGTATTTT CASSTGVNTDTQYF
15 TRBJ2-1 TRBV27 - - TGTGCCAGCAGCGCTCTTGGGAGCCCCTACAATGAGCAGTTCTTC CASSALGSPYNEQFF
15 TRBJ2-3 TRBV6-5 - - TGTGCCAGCAGCTTACTAGCTTCTAGCACAGATACGCAGTATTTT CASSLLASSTDTQYF
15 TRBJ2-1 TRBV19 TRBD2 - TGTGCCAGTAGTACCAGCGGGGGCATACACAATGAGCAGTTCTTC CASSTSGGIHNEQFF
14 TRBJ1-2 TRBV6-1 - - TGTGCCAGCAGTGAAGGGGTTACAGTCTATGGCTACACCTTC CASSEGVTVYGYTF
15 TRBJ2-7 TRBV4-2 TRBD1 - TGTGCCAGCAGCCTTGACAGGGGGGAGGCCTACGAGCAGTACTTC CASSLDRGEAYEQYF
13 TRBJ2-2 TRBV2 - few TGTGCCAGCAGCGAACAGCGAACCGGGGAGCTGTTTTTT CASSEQRTGELFF
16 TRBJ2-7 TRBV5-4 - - TGTGCCAGCAGCTTTAAGTCCGGGAGCCGCGGGTACGAGCAGTACTTC CASSFKSGSRGYEQYF
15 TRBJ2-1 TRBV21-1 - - TGTGCCAGCAGCAAAGAAAGGACAGGGGTGGATGAGCAGTTCTTC CASSKERTGVDEQFF
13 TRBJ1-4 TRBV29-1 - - TGCAGCGTCAAAGGGACTGGGAATGAAAAACTGTTTTTT CSVKGTGNEKLFF
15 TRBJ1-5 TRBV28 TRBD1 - TGTGCCAGCAGTTTGGACAGGGTGAGCAATCAGCCCCAGCATTTT CASSLDRVSNQPQHF
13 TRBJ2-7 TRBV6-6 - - TGTGCCAGCAGTCGGGACACCCCCTACGAGCAGTACTTC CASSRDTPYEQYF
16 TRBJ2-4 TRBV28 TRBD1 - TGTGCCAGCAGTTCACAGGGGGCTGTGGCCAAAAACATTCAGTACTTC CASSSQGAVAKNIQYF
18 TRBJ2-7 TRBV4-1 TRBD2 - TGCGCCAGCAGCCAAAGGACTAGCGGGGGGCCAAGCCTCCACGAGCAGTACTTC CASSQRTSGGPSLHEQYF
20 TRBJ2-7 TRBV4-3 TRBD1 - TGCGCCAGCAGCCAAGTACCCCCGGGACAGGGGCTCATAGGCCGGGGCGAGCAGTACTTC CASSQVPPGQGLIGRGEQYF
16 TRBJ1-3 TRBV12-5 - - TGTGCTAGTGGTTCCCGTACGGGGAGGGCTCGGAACACCATATATTTT CASGSRTGRARNTIYF
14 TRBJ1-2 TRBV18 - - TGTGCCAGCTCACCACCTTCCGAGCCGGTGGGCTACACCTTC CASSPPSEPVGYTF
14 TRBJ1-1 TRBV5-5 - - TGTGCCAGCAGGCCGGACAGACCGAACACTGAAGCTTTCTTT CASRPDRPNTEAFF
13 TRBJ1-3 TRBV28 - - TGTGCCAGCATTCGGACAGAGGGAAACACCATATATTTT CASIRTEGNTIYF
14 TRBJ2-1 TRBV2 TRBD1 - TGTGCCAGCAGACCCGGGACAGGGGGGTATGAGCAGTTCTTC CASRPGTGGYEQFF
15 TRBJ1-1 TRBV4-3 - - TGCGCCAGCAGCCAAATGTGGAAAAGGGGAAATGAAGCTTTCTTT CASSQMWKRGNEAFF
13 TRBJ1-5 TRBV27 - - TGTGCCAGCAGTCCCCGACAGGATCAGCCCCAGCATTTT CASSPRQDQPQHF
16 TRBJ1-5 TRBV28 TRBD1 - TGTGCCAGCACTTACGTCCGGGACAGGGCTAGACAGCCCCAGCATTTT CASTYVRDRARQPQHF
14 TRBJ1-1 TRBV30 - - TGTGCCTGGAGTCGAGACGCGGGGGGCACTGAAGCTTTCTTT CAWSRDAGGTEAFF
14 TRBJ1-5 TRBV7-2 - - TGTGCCAGCAGCTTCACAGGCCTCAATCAGCCCCAGCATTTT CASSFTGLNQPQHF
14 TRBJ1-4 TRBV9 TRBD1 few TGTGCCAGCAGCCCCTCGGGACAGAATGAAAAACTGTTTTTT CASSPSGQNEKLFF
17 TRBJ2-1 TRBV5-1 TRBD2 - TGCGCCAGCAGTTTGGGACTAGCGGGGGGGACCTACAATGAGCAGTTCTTC CASSLGLAGGTYNEQFF